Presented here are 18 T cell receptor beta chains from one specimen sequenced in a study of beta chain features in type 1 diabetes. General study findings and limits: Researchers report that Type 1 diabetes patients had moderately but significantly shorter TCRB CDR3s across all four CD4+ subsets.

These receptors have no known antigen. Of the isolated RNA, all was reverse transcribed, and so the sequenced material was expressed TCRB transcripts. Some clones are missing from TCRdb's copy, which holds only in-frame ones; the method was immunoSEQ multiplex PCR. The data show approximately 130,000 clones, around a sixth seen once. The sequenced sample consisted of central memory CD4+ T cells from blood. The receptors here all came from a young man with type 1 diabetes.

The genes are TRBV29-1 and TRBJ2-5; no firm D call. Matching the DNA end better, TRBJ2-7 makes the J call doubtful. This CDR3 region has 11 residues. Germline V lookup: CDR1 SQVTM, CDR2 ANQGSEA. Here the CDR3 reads CSVSQNYEQYF. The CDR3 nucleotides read TGCAGCGTTTCACAAAATTACGAGCAGTACTTC.

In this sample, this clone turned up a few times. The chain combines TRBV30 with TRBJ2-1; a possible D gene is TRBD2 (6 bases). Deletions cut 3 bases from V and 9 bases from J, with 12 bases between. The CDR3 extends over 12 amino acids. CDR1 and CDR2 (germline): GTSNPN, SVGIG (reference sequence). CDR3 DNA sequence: TGTGCCTGGAGGTCTAGCGTCGGTGAGCAGTTCTTC. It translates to CAWRSSVGEQFF.

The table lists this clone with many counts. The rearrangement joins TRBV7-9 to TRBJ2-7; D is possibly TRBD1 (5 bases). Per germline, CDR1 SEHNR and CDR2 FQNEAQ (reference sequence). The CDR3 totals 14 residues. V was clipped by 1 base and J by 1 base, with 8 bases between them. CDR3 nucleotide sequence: TGTGCCAGCAGCTTAGGAGCAGGGTCCTACGAGCAGTACTTC. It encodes CASSLGAGSYEQYF.

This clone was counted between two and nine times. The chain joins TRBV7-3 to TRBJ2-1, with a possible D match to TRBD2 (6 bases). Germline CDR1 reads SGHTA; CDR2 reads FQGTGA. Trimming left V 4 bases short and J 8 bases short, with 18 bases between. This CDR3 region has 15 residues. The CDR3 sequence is CASSSTGTESHEQFF. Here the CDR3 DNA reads TGTGCCAGCAGCTCAACCGGGACTGAGAGCCATGAGCAGTTCTTC.

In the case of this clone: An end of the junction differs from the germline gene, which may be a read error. The CDR3: CASSPFSSSSEQYF. DNA for the CDR3: TGTGCCAGCAGCCCTTTTTCTAGCTCCTCCGAGCAGTACTTC. The V call is TRBV9, the J call TRBJ2-7; possible D gene TRBD2, 5 bases. In germline, CDR1 is SGDLS, CDR2 YYNGEE. CDR3 size: 14 residues.

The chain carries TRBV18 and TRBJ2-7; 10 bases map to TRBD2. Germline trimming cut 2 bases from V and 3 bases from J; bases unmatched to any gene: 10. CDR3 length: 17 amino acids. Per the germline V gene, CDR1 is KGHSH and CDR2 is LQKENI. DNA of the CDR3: TGTGCCAGCTCACCAGGGCTTAGGACTAGCGGAGTCTACGAGCAGTACTTC. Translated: CASSPGLRTSGVYEQYF.

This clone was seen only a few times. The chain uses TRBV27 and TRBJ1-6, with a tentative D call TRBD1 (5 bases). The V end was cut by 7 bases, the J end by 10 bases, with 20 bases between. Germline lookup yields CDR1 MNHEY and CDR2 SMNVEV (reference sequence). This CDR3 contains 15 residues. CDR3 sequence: CASNKLGQGRSPLHF. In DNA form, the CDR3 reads TGTGCCAGCAATAAATTGGGCCAGGGAAGATCACCCCTCCACTTT.

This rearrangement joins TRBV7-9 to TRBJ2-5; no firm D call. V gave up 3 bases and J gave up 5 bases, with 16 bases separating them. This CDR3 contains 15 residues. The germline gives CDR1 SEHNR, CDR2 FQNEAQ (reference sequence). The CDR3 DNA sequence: TGTGCCAGCAGCTTTGTCGACTCCCCCTGGGAGACCCAGTACTTC. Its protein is CASSFVDSPWETQYF.

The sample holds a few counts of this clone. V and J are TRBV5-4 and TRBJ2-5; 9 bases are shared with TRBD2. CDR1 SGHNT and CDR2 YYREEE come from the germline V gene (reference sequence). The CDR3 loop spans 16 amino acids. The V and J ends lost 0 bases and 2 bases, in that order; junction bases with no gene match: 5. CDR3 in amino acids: CASSLAGSGRQETQYF. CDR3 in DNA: TGTGCCAGCAGCTTGGCGGGTAGCGGGAGACAAGAGACCCAGTACTTC.

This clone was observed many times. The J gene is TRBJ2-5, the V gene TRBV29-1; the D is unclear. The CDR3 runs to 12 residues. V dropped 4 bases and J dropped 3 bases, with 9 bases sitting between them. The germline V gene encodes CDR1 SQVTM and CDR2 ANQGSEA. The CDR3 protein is CSVAGSEETQYF. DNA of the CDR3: TGCAGCGTTGCCGGCAGTGAAGAGACCCAGTACTTC.

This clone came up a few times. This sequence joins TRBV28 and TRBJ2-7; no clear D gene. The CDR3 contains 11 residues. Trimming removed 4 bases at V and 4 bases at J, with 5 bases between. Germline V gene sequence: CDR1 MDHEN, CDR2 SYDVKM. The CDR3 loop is CASSSFYEQYF. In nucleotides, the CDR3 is TGTGCCAGCAGTTCTTTTTACGAGCAGTACTTC.

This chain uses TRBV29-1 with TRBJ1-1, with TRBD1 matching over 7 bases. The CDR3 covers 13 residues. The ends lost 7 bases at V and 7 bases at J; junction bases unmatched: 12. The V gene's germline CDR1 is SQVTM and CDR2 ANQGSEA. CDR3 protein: CSAGLGQTNEAFF. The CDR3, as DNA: TGCAGCGCAGGACTGGGACAGACAAATGAAGCTTTCTTT.

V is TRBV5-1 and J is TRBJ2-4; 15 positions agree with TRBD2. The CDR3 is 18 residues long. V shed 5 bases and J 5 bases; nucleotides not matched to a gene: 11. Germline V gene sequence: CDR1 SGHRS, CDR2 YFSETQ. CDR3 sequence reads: CASRQGLAGGPSENIQYF. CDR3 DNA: TGCGCCAGCAGACAAGGACTAGCGGGAGGGCCCTCTGAAAACATTCAGTACTTC.

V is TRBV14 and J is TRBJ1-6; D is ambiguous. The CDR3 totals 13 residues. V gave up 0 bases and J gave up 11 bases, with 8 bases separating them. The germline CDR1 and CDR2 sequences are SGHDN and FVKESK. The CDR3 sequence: CASSQDQPPPLHF. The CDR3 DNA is TGTGCCAGCAGCCAAGACCAGCCCCCACCCCTCCACTTT.

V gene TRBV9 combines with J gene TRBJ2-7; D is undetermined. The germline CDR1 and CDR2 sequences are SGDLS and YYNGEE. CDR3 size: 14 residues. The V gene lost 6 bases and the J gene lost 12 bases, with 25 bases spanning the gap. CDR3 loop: CASTQNEGSGVLYF. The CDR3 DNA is TGTGCCAGCACCCAAAATGAAGGGTCAGGTGTTTTGTACTTC. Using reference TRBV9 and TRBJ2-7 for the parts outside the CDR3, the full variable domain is DSGVTQTPKHLITATGQRVTLRCSPRSGDLSVYWYQQSLDQGLQFLIQYYNGEERAKGNILERFSAQQFPDLHSELNLSSLELGDSALYFCASTQNEGSGVLYFGPGTRLTVT.

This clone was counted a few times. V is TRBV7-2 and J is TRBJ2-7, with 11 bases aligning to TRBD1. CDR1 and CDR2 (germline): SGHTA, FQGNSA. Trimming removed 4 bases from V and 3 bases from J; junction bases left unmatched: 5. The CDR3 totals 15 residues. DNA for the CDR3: TGTGCCAGCAGCTCGCCGGGACAGGGGGGCTACGAGCAGTACTTC. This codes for CASSSPGQGGYEQYF.

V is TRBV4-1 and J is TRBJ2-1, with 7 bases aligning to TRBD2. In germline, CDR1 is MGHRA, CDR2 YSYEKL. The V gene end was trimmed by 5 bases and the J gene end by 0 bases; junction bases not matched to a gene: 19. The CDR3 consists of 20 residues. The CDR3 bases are TGCGCCAGCAGCTTTAATTCGCGGTCCCCTAGCGGAGCCTCCTACAATGAGCAGTTCTTC. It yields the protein CASSFNSRSPSGASYNEQFF.

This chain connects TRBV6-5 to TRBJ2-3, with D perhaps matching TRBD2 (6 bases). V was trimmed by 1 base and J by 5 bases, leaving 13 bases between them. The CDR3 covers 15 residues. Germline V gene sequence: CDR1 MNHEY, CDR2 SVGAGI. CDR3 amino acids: CASSYWPRREDTQYF. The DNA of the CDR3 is TGTGCCAGCAGTTACTGGCCACGGCGGGAAGATACGCAGTATTTT.